These 8 T cell receptor beta chains came from one sample sequenced in a study of response to subunit inactivated influenza vaccine. From the RT-PCR reads, TCRdb called clonotypes with MiXCR, one entry per CDR3 protein. The sample yields about 540,000 distinct CDR3 sequences, roughly a quarter seen once. In addition, the sample was reused for a study of T cells expressing NK-cell markers. From that study: 5'RACE template switching with UMIs produced the TCR beta cDNA.

The sample in question was CD4+ T cells sorted from PBMCs, obtained roughly 12 days after vaccination. The source of these receptors is a man aged 45-65 years who received an inactivated influenza vaccine.

This clonotype was seen a handful of times. The J gene is TRBJ2-1, the V gene TRBV2; 10 bases agree with TRBD1. The V gene end was trimmed by 2 bases and the J gene end by 10 bases; junction bases not matched to a gene: 8. The CDR3 length is 15 residues. The germline V gene encodes CDR1 SNHLY and CDR2 FYNNEI. The CDR3 protein is CASSETRQGASEQFF. The CDR3 DNA sequence: TGTGCCAGCAGTGAAACGCGACAGGGGGCCTCCGAGCAGTTCTTC.

The chain recombines TRBV5-1 with TRBJ1-1; 7 bases are a match to TRBD1. The ends lost 0 bases at V and 7 bases at J; junction bases unmatched: 6. Germline assignment: CDR1 SGHRS and CDR2 YFSETQ. The CDR3 covers 14 residues. In DNA, the CDR3 is TGCGCCAGCAGCTTGGACGGGACAGCAATTGAAGCTTTCTTT. Translation gives CASSLDGTAIEAFF. Using reference TRBV5-1 and TRBJ1-1 for the parts outside the CDR3, the full variable domain is KAGVTQTPRYLIKTRGQQVTLSCSPISGHRSVSWYQQTPGQGLQFLFEYFSETQRNKGNFPGRFSGRQFSNSRSEMNVSTLELGDSALYLCASSLDGTAIEAFFGQGTRLTVV.

The chain recombines TRBV11-2 with TRBJ2-2; 10 bases map to TRBD1. There are 15 residues in the CDR3. V lost 3 bases to trimming and J lost 8 bases; unmatched junction nucleotides: 6. In germline, CDR1 is SGHAT, CDR2 FQNNGV. CDR3 nucleotide sequence: TGTGCCAGCAGCTTGGAGACAGGGGGCAAAGGGGAGCTGTTTTTT. Its translation is CASSLETGGKGELFF.

This clonotype was picked up a small number of times. The chain carries TRBV7-3 and TRBJ2-1; 7 bases are shared with TRBD2. The ends lost 5 bases at V and 12 bases at J; junction bases unmatched: 13. The germline gives CDR1 SGHTA, CDR2 FQGTGA. This CDR3 comprises 14 residues. CDR3 sequence (DNA): TGTGCCAGCAGCCCAGAACTCCGGGGAGGGGTGCAGTTCTTC. Its translation is CASSPELRGGVQFF.

This chain uses TRBV12-3 or TRBV12-4 with TRBJ2-7; 11 bases match TRBD1. The CDR3 consists of 13 residues. J lost 6 bases, V lost 5 bases, and 3 bases had no gene match. CDR3: CASSAGTGGEQYF. CDR3 nucleotide sequence: TGTGCCAGCAGTGCCGGGACAGGGGGCGAGCAGTACTTC.

This clonotype was counted a few times. The V and J genes are TRBV3-1 and TRBJ2-3; D gene unclear. Trimming took 0 bases from V and 2 from J, leaving 9 bases between them. Germline V lookup: CDR1 LGHDT, CDR2 YNNKEL (reference sequence). This CDR3 has 15 amino acids. The CDR3 spells CASSQDGSPTDTQYF. CDR3 sequence (DNA): TGTGCCAGCAGCCAAGATGGGTCCCCCACAGATACGCAGTATTTT.

The chain couples TRBV5-4 to TRBJ2-4; D is unclear. The CDR3 contains 15 residues. Germline V gene lookup returns CDR1 SGHNT and CDR2 YYREEE (reference sequence). Trimming removed 0 bases at V and 3 bases at J, with 10 bases between. The CDR3 sequence is CASSLDGNSKNIQYF. DNA for the CDR3: TGTGCCAGCAGCTTGGATGGTAACAGCAAAAACATTCAGTACTTC.

The chain uses TRBV28 and TRBJ2-7; the match to TRBD2 covers 16 bases. Trimming at V came to 5 bases and at J to 6 bases, leaving 10 bases not matched to a gene. The germline V gene has CDR1 MDHEN and CDR2 SYDVKM. This CDR3 comprises 17 residues. CDR3 sequence (DNA): TGTGCCAGCAGTACCTCCGGGACTAGCGGGGGGGCCCGCGAGCAGTACTTC. It translates to CASSTSGTSGGAREQYF.